The 30 T cell receptor beta chains presented below share a single source sample, sequenced in a study of technical replicates of blood from a handful of donors. TCRdb keeps only in-frame clones here, not all; method: immunoSEQ multiplex PCR. This sample has 55,000 to 65,000 clones; 97% occur once, and the top ten carry about 0.2%. Source material: T cells isolated from PBMCs. The receptors here all came from a human donor in good health.

The V call is TRBV27, the J call TRBJ1-2; a possible D gene is TRBD1 (5 bases). The CDR3 runs 17 residues. Germline CDR1 is MNHEY and CDR2 is SMNVEV (reference sequence). V was cut by 3 bases and J by 2 bases, with 19 bases left in between. CDR3 sequence: CASSLARDSRFNYGYTF. For the CDR3, the DNA is TGTGCCAGCAGTTTGGCCCGGGACTCTAGGTTCAACTATGGCTACACCTTC.

This rearrangement joins TRBV10-3 to TRBJ2-1, with TRBD2 matching over 12 bases. Germline CDR1 is ENHRY and CDR2 is SYGVKD. The CDR3 is 16 residues long. The J segment lost 4 bases and the V segment lost 4 bases, leaving 5 bases of the junction unmatched. DNA for the CDR3: TGTGCCATCAGTGGGACTAGCGGGACTTTTTACAATGAGCAGTTCTTC. Amino acid sequence: CAISGTSGTFYNEQFF.

This rearrangement joins TRBV10-3 to TRBJ2-3; the match to TRBD2 covers 9 bases. Trimming took 8 bases from V and 0 from J; bases not matched to a gene: 9. The CDR3 has 16 residues. Germline CDR1 is ENHRY and CDR2 is SYGVKD. The CDR3 loop is CAIGFSGGTSTDTQYF. In DNA form, the CDR3 reads TGTGCCATCGGATTTAGCGGGGGCACTAGCACAGATACGCAGTATTTT.

The chain couples TRBV10-3 to TRBJ2-3; TRBD2 aligns across 10 bases. This CDR3 has 14 amino acids. Germline CDR1 ENHRY, CDR2 SYGVKD. V shed 8 bases and J 1 base; nucleotides not matched to a gene: 3. This CDR3 is CAIRSGGGTDTQYF. The CDR3 bases are TGTGCCATCCGCAGCGGGGGGGGCACAGATACGCAGTATTTT.

This sequence joins TRBV4-2 and TRBJ1-5, with 9 bases lining up with TRBD1. With V trimmed by 2 bases and J by 6 bases, 2 bases remained unmatched. This CDR3 region has 14 residues. Germline V lookup: CDR1 LGHNA, CDR2 YNFKEQ. In DNA form, the CDR3 reads TGTGCCAGCAGCCAACGACAGGGGGGTCAGCCCCAGCATTTT. Translated: CASSQRQGGQPQHF.

The chain links TRBV16 to TRBJ1-1, with D possibly TRBD1 on 6 matching bases. The germline gives CDR1 KGHSY, CDR2 FQNENV. V shed 1 base and J shed 9 bases, with 15 bases lying between them. This CDR3 contains 14 residues. The CDR3 region is CASSQFLVDRKAFF. CDR3 coding DNA: TGTGCCAGCAGCCAATTTCTCGTCGACAGGAAAGCTTTCTTT.

The chain combines TRBV5-6 with TRBJ1-5, with unresolved D. In germline, CDR1 is SGHDT, CDR2 YYEEEE. Deletions cut 3 bases from V and 2 bases from J, with 12 bases between. The CDR3 is made up of 15 amino acids. CDR3 loop: CASSSGGEGNQPQHF. The CDR3 DNA reads TGTGCCAGCAGCTCAGGTGGCGAAGGCAATCAGCCCCAGCATTTT.

This clone was seen only once. This sequence joins TRBV6-5 and TRBJ2-7; tentatively, D is TRBD2 (5 bases). CDR1 is MNHEY, CDR2 SVGAGI, per germline. Trimming removed 4 bases from V and 4 bases from J, with 20 bases in between. The CDR3 is 16 amino acids. CDR3 region: CASSSPAGRSYYEQYF. DNA for the CDR3: TGTGCCAGCAGTTCCCCCGCGGGCAGGAGTTATTACGAGCAGTACTTC.

In DNA, the CDR3 is TGTGCCAGCAGCCAAGCGGGCCTCCAAGAGACCCAGTACTTC. It encodes CASSQAGLQETQYF. J is TRBJ2-5 and V is TRBV5-4, with D perhaps matching TRBD2 (6 bases). Deletions cut 4 bases from V and 1 base from J, with 11 bases between. Germline CDR1 SGHNT, CDR2 YYREEE (reference sequence). This CDR3 has 14 residues.

This chain uses TRBV6-5 with TRBJ2-1, with D perhaps TRBD2 (6 bases). In germline, CDR1 is MNHEY, CDR2 SVGAGI. Trimming took off 2 bases at V and 8 bases at J, with 19 bases between the two ends. The CDR3 covers 16 residues. CDR3 sequence (DNA): TGTGCCAGCAGTTACCCTCCGGGACTCCCTCGAGATGAGCAGTTCTTC. This encodes CASSYPPGLPRDEQFF.

The rearrangement links TRBV11-2 to TRBJ2-5; D gene uncertain. Germline CDR1 SGHAT, CDR2 FQNNGV. The CDR3 covers 13 residues. V lost 0 bases and J 2 bases, leaving 4 bases between the germline ends. This CDR3 reads CASSLERQETQYF. The CDR3 nucleotides are TGTGCCAGCAGCTTAGAGCGGCAAGAGACCCAGTACTTC. The full variable domain, its missing parts supplied by reference TRBV11-2 and TRBJ2-5, is EAGVAQSPRYKIIEKRQSVAFWCNPISGHATLYWYQQILGQGPKLLIQFQNNGVVDDSQLPKDRFSAERLKGVDSTLKIQPAKLEDSAVYLCASSLERQETQYFGPGTRLLVL.

The J gene is TRBJ2-2, the V gene TRBV11-2, with no clear D. The CDR3 length is 16 residues. Germline V gene sequence: CDR1 SGHAT, CDR2 FQNNGV. Between the trimmed V and J ends, which lost 2 bases and 4 bases, there was a span of 14 bases. CDR3 coding DNA: TGTGCCAGCAGCTTAAGCCCCATCTCTTCCACCGGGGAGCTGTTTTTT. Amino acid sequence: CASSLSPISSTGELFF.

The chain joins TRBV9 to TRBJ1-3; D call uncertain. In germline, CDR1 is SGDLS, CDR2 YYNGEE. The length of the CDR3 is 12 residues. Trimming left V 6 bases short and J 0 bases short, with 4 bases between. This chain's CDR3 is CASTGSGNTIYF. The CDR3, as DNA: TGTGCCAGCACCGGCTCTGGAAACACCATATATTTT. Full variable domain (missing parts from reference TRBV9 and TRBJ1-3): DSGVTQTPKHLITATGQRVTLRCSPRSGDLSVYWYQQSLDQGLQFLIQYYNGEERAKGNILERFSAQQFPDLHSELNLSSLELGDSALYFCASTGSGNTIYFGEGSWLTVV.

The chain couples TRBV6-1 to TRBJ2-1; D is possibly TRBD1 (6 bases). V was shortened by 7 bases and J by 6 bases, with 13 bases between the two germline ends. This CDR3 has 13 residues. CDR1 is MNHNS and CDR2 is SASEGT in the germline V gene. The CDR3 spells CASTPDRLNEQFF. The CDR3 coding sequence is TGTGCCAGCACCCCGGACAGACTCAATGAGCAGTTCTTC.

This clone was recorded once. The rearrangement uses TRBV29-1 and TRBJ2-7; TRBD1 matches 8 bases. CDR1 and CDR2 from the germline V gene are SQVTM and ANQGSEA. The CDR3 loop spans 17 amino acids. V was pared by 6 bases and J by 3 bases, with 19 bases of the junction left unmatched. CDR3: CSVVTGATGASLYEQYF. For the CDR3, the DNA is TGCAGCGTAGTTACTGGGGCGACAGGGGCCAGCCTCTACGAGCAGTACTTC.

The chain joins TRBV9 to TRBJ1-2, with a tentative D call TRBD1 (6 bases). CDR1 and CDR2 from the germline V gene are SGDLS and YYNGEE. Deletions cut 0 bases from V and 7 bases from J, with 16 bases between. CDR3 length equals 15 residues. The DNA for the CDR3 is TGTGCCAGCAGCGTAGGAGGACAGCGTCTCCTTGGCTACACCTTC. It yields the protein CASSVGGQRLLGYTF.

The V call is TRBV20-1, the J call TRBJ1-2, with D uncertain. The V and J ends lost 6 bases and 4 bases respectively, with 9 bases between them. The germline gives CDR1 DFQATT, CDR2 SNEGSKA (reference sequence). The CDR3 totals 11 residues. The CDR3 DNA is TGCAGTGCCCCAGACTCCTATGGCTACACCTTC. This codes for CSAPDSYGYTF.

This rearrangement joins TRBV9 to TRBJ1-6; tentative D call: TRBD1 (5 bases). The CDR3 is 17 amino acids. Germline-derived CDR1 and CDR2 are SGDLS and YYNGEE. Trimming took off 0 bases at V and 3 bases at J, with 13 bases between the two ends. The CDR3 region is CASSVAGGEIYNSPLHF. The CDR3 region has the DNA TGTGCCAGCAGCGTAGCTGGGGGGGAGATCTATAATTCACCCCTCCACTTT.

This rearrangement joins TRBV27 to TRBJ2-2; D unresolved. CDR3 length: 16 residues. V was trimmed by 5 bases and J by 0 bases, leaving 13 bases between them. Germline V gives CDR1 MNHEY, CDR2 SMNVEV (reference sequence). CDR3 bases: TGTGCCAGCAGTCCAGACATCGGTGCGAACACCGGGGAGCTGTTTTTT. Translation gives CASSPDIGANTGELFF.

The V and J genes are TRBV25-1 and TRBJ2-5, with D possibly being TRBD1 (5 bases). The germline V and J ends were trimmed by 0 bases and 5 bases, with 19 bases remaining between them. This CDR3 has 17 residues. Per germline, CDR1 MGHDK and CDR2 SYGVNS. The CDR3, as DNA: TGTGCCAGCAGTGAATATATAGGGGATAGGGGAATGGAGACCCAGTACTTC. Its protein product is CASSEYIGDRGMETQYF.

V and J are TRBV19 and TRBJ1-2; 9 nucleotides match TRBD1. CDR1 is LNHDA, CDR2 SQIVND, per germline (reference sequence). The V and J ends lost 6 bases and 8 bases, in that order; junction bases with no gene match: 7. The CDR3 spans 13 residues. The CDR3 DNA reads TGTGCCAGTAGGACAGGGGGGTCTCGGGGCTACACCTTC. Its translation is CASRTGGSRGYTF.

Written as DNA, the CDR3 is TGTGCCAGCAGTCCGCGGACAGGGAAGGGCTACACCTTC. Protein product: CASSPRTGKGYTF. The chain carries TRBV6-5 and TRBJ1-2, with 8 bases lining up with TRBD1. The CDR3 consists of 13 residues. V shed 5 bases and J 8 bases; nucleotides not matched to a gene: 7. The germline V gene encodes CDR1 MNHEY and CDR2 SVGAGI.

The rearrangement uses TRBV7-3 and TRBJ2-2, with 10 nucleotides matching TRBD2. From germline, CDR1 is SGHTA and CDR2 FQGTGA. The CDR3 loop spans 16 amino acids. J was trimmed by 7 bases and V by 3 bases; bases with no gene match: 8. The CDR3, as DNA: TGTGCCAGCAGCTTGGGAAGCGGGGGGGCCGGCGGGGAGCTGTTTTTT. It yields the protein CASSLGSGGAGGELFF.

The rearrangement joins TRBV7-9 to TRBJ2-7; 7 positions agree with TRBD2. There are 14 residues in the CDR3. CDR1 is SEHNR and CDR2 is FQNEAQ in the germline V gene (reference sequence). The junction had 3 bases not matched to a gene; V was cut back by 0 bases and J by 4 bases. CDR3 sequence: CASSLASGPYEQYF. CDR3 sequence (DNA): TGTGCCAGCAGCTTAGCTAGCGGGCCTTACGAGCAGTACTTC.

This chain joins TRBV5-1 and TRBJ2-7; 7 bases line up with TRBD1. Germline lookup yields CDR1 SGHRS and CDR2 YFSETQ. The J segment lost 2 bases and the V segment lost 8 bases, leaving 7 bases of the junction unmatched. CDR3 length equals 13 residues. DNA of the CDR3: TGCGCCAGTTACCTGACAGGGCCCTACGAGCAGTACTTC. Translating it yields CASYLTGPYEQYF. The full variable domain, in which reference TRBV5-1 and TRBJ2-7 provide the parts outside the CDR3, is KAGVTQTPRYLIKTRGQQVTLSCSPISGHRSVSWYQQTPGQGLQFLFEYFSETQRNKGNFPGRFSGRQFSNSRSEMNVSTLELGDSALYLCASYLTGPYEQYFGPGTRLTVT.

This clone was seen once. This chain links TRBV27 with TRBJ2-3; 13 bases are shared with TRBD2. Germline V gene lookup returns CDR1 MNHEY and CDR2 SMNVEV (reference sequence). The CDR3 totals 20 residues. The V gene end was trimmed by 3 bases and the J gene end by 2 bases; junction bases not matched to a gene: 14. The CDR3 nucleotides are TGTGCCAGCAGTTTTAACGTCTTTCCGGGACTAGCGGGGACCACAGATACGCAGTATTTT. Translation gives CASSFNVFPGLAGTTDTQYF.

V and J are TRBV5-1 and TRBJ2-3; possibly TRBD2 for D (6 bases). Trimming removed 4 bases from V and 2 bases from J, with 11 bases in between. The germline V gene has CDR1 SGHRS and CDR2 YFSETQ. The CDR3 has 14 residues. CDR3 loop: CASSLGSVTDTQYF. The DNA of the CDR3 is TGCGCCAGCAGCCTCGGGAGCGTCACAGATACGCAGTATTTT.

The chain couples TRBV27 to TRBJ2-1; the match to TRBD2 covers 8 bases. Germline CDR1 is MNHEY and CDR2 is SMNVEV (reference sequence). The trim removed 0 bases at V and 4 bases at J, leaving 5 bases unmatched. The CDR3 has 16 residues. CDR3 DNA sequence: TGTGCCAGCAGTTTATCGACCAGCGGGAGATACAATGAGCAGTTCTTC. Its protein product is CASSLSTSGRYNEQFF.

This chain connects TRBV4-1 to TRBJ2-2, with 11 positions matching TRBD2. Looked up from germline, CDR1 is MGHRA and CDR2 is YSYEKL. The J segment lost 1 base and the V segment lost 5 bases, leaving 15 bases of the junction unmatched. The CDR3 runs 20 residues. CDR3 in DNA: TGCGCCAGCAGCTATAACAGGGGGCTAGCGGGAGGACTGAACACCGGGGAGCTGTTTTTT. Protein product: CASSYNRGLAGGLNTGELFF.

The chain employs TRBV7-9 and TRBJ2-3; TRBD2 aligns across 8 bases. CDR3 size: 18 residues. CDR1 is SEHNR and CDR2 is FQNEAQ in the germline V gene (reference sequence). V lost 5 bases to trimming and J lost 2 bases; unmatched junction nucleotides: 15. The CDR3 loop is CASSPTSGPTSDTDTQYF. CDR3 nucleotides: TGTGCCAGCAGCCCAACTAGCGGTCCTACCAGCGACACAGATACGCAGTATTTT.